This TCR beta chain was recovered during a study of early T cells in non-severe SARS-CoV-2 infection. This CDR3 region has 14 residues. Germline V gene lookup returns CDR1 DFQATT and CDR2 SNEGSKA (reference sequence). V was shortened by 1 base and J by 0 bases, with 7 bases between the two germline ends. The study, taken as a whole, reports: VDJdb-based matching was biased toward anti-spike CD8 responses and missed private and CD4 specificities.

This clonotype turned up a few times. Antigen unknown. Individual cDNA molecules received unique molecular identifiers during library preparation. Via MiXCR, TCRdb re-called the 5' RACE reads, giving one row per CDR3 protein. The sample comprises tens of thousands of distinct CDR3 sequences, 5.5% to 7% of which are singletons, and roughly 4.1% rests with the top ten. Input material: whole blood. V is TRBV20-1 and J is TRBJ2-1; D is possibly TRBD2 (6 bases). This TCR derives from an adult who was a healthcare worker with PCR-confirmed SARS-CoV-2 infection or an uninfected control (not recorded which). DNA of the CDR3: TGCAGTGCTAGAGGGGGGGTCTCCTACAATGAGCAGTTCTTC. Its translation: CSARGGVSYNEQFF.